Reported below is one TCR beta chain. Its antigen is unknown. Germline loops: CDR1 LNHNV, CDR2 YYDKDF (reference sequence). This CDR3 contains 14 residues. Germline trimming cut 2 bases from V and 4 bases from J; bases unmatched to any gene: 4. The sample is drawn from a study of cytomegalovirus exposure and HLA in healthy donors. PCR involved 60 Vbeta and 13 Jbeta primers. The repertoire was sequenced with immunoSEQ multiplex PCR; TCRdb's copy has only in-frame clones and lacks some. The sample contains fewer than 300,000 clones, 80% to 90% of which appear only once. Study-wide points: Among donors in an Asian-associated ancestry cluster, a later analysis reportedly found fewer N-insertions than the roughly 700-donor mean. In a later analysis, a missense DCLRE1C variant was linked to TCR beta V- and J-gene trimming. Some segments of the V type, notably TRBV6-2 and TRBV6-3, were excluded as indistinguishable.

The sequence derives from a man between 40 and 49 years old in good health and CMV-seropositive. Material: PBMCs. J is TRBJ2-7 and V is TRBV15; 8 bases line up with TRBD1. Here the CDR3 DNA reads TGTGCCACCAGCAGATCGGGACAGGATTACGAGCAGTACTTC. Translated, it gives CATSRSGQDYEQYF.